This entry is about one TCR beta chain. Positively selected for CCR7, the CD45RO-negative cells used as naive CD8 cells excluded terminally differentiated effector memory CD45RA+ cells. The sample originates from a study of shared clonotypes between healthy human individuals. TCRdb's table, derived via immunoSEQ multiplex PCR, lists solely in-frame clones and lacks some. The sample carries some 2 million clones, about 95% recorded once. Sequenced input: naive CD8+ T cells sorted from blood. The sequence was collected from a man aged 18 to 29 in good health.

DNA for the CDR3: TGTGCCTGGGAGACAGGCGCCAATTCACCCCTCCACTTT. This translates into CAWETGANSPLHF. The J gene is TRBJ1-6, the V gene TRBV30; tentatively, D is TRBD1 (6 bases). Per germline, CDR1 GTSNPN and CDR2 SVGIG (reference sequence). This CDR3 comprises 13 residues. V was trimmed by 5 bases and J by 7 bases, leaving 12 bases between them.